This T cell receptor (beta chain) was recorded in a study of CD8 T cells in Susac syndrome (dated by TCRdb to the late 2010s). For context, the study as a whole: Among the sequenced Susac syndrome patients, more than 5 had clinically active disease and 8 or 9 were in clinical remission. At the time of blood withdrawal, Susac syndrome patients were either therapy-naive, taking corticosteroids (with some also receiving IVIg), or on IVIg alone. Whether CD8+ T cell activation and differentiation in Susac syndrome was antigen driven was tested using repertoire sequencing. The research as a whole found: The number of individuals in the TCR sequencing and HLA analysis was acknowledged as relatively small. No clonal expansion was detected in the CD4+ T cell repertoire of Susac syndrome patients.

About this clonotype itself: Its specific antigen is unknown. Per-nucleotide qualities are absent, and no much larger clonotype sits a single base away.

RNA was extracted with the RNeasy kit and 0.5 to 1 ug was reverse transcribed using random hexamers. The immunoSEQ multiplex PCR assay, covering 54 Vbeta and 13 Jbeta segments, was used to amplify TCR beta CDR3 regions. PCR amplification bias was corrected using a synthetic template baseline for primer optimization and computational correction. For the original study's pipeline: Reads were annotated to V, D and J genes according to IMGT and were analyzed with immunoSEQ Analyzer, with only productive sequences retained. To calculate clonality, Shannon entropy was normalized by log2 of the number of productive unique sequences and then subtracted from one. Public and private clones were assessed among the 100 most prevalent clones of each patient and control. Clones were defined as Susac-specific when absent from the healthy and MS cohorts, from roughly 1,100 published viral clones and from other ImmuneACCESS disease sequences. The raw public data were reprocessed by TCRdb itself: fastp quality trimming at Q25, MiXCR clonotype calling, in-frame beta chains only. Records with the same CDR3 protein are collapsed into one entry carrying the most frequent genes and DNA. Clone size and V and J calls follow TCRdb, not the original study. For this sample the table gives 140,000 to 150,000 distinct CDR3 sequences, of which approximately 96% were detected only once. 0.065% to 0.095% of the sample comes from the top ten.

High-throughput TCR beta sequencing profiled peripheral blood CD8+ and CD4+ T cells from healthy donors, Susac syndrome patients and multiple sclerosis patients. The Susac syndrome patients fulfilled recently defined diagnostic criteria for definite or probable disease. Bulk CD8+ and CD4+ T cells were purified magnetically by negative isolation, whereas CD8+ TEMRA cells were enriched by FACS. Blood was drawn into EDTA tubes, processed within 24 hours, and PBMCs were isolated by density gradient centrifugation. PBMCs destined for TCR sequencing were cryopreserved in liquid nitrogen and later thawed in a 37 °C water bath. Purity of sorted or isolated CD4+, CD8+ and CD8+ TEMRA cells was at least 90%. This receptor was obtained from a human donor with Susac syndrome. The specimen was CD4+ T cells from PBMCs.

The nucleotide sequence is given as TGTGCCAGCAGCTTGACAGGGAGGGACATTCAGTACTTC. Its protein is CASSLTGRDIQYF. The rearranged segments are TRBV5-6 and TRBJ2-4; the D gene is perhaps TRBD2, from 7 matching bases. V is pared back by 1 base and J by 8 bases, with 10 bases lying between the germline termini. According to the germline V gene, CDR1 reads SGHDT and CDR2 reads YYEEEE. The CDR3 measures 13 amino acids from cysteine to phenylalanine. Only the CDR3 DNA stays, 39 bases, in frame from base 1.